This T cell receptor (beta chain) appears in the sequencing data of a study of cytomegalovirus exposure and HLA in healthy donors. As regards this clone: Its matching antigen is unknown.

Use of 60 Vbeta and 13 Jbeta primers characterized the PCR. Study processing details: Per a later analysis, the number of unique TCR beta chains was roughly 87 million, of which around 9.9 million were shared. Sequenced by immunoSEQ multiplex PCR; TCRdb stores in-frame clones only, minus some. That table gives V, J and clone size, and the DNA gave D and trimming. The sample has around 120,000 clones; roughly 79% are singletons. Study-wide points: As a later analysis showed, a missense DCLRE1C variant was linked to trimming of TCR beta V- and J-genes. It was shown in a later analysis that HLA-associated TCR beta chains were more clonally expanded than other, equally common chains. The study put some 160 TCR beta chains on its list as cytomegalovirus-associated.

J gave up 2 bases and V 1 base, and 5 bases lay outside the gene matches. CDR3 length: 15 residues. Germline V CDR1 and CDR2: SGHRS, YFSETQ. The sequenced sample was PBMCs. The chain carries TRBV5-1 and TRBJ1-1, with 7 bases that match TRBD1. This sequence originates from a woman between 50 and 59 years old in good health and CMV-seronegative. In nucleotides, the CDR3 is TGCGCCAGCAGCTTGAGGCGACAGGGTAACACTGAAGCTTTCTTT. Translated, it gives CASSLRRQGNTEAFF.